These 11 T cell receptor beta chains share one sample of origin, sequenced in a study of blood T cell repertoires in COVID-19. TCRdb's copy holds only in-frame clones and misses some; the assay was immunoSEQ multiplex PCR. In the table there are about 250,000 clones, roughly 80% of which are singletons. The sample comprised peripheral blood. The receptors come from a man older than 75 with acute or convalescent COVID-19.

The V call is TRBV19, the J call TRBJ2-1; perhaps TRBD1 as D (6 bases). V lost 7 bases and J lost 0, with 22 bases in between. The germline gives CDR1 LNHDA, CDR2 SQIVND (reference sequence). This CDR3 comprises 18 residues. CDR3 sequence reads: CASTVSGLQGSSYNEQFF. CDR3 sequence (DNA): TGTGCCAGTACCGTATCCGGGCTACAGGGATCCTCCTACAATGAGCAGTTCTTC.

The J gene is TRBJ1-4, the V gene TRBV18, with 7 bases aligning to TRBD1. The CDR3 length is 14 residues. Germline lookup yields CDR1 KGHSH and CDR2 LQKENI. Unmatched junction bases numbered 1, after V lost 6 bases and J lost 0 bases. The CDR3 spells CASSGTATNEKLFF. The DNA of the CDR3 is TGTGCCAGCTCCGGGACAGCAACTAATGAAAAACTGTTTTTT. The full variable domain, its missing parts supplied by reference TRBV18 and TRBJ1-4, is NAGVMQNPRHLVRRRGQEARLRCSPMKGHSHVYWYRQLPEEGLKFMVYLQKENIIDESGMPKERFSAEFPKEGPSILRIQQVVRGDSAAYFCASSGTATNEKLFFGSGTQLSVL.

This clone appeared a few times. The CDR3 nucleotides read TGTGCCAGCAGCCCCCTGGGGGGGCCCATCTACGAGCAGTACTTC. It yields the protein CASSPLGGPIYEQYF. The rearrangement links TRBV6-5 to TRBJ2-7, with D possibly being TRBD2 (7 bases). Trimming removed 6 bases at V and 3 bases at J, with 18 bases between. Germline CDR1 MNHEY, CDR2 SVGAGI. CDR3 length: 15 residues.

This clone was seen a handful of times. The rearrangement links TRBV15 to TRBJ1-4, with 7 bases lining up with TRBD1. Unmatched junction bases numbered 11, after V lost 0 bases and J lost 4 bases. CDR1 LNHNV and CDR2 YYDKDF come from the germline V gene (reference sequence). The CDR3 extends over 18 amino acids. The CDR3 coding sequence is TGTGCCACCAGCAGAGATCCCCCGTCGACAGGGTTTAATGAAAAACTGTTTTTT. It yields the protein CATSRDPPSTGFNEKLFF.

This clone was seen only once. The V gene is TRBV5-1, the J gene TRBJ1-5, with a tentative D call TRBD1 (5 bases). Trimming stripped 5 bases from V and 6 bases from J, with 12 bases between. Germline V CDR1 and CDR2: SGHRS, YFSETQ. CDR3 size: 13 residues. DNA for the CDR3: TGCGCCAGCAGTTACGGGGGGGGTCAGCCCCAGCATTTT. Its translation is CASSYGGGQPQHF.

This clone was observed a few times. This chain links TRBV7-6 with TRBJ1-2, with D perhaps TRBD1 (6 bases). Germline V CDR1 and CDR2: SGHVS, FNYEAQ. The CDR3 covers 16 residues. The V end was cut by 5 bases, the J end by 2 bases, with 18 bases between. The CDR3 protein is CASSPLLAGTNYGYTF. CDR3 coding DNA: TGTGCCAGCAGCCCGCTGCTCGCCGGGACAAACTATGGCTACACCTTC.

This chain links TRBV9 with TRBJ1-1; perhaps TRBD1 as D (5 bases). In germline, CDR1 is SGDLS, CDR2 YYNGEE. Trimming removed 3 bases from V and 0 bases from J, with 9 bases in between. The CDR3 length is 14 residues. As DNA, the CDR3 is TGTGCCAGCAGCGCTACCAGGGTGAACACTGAAGCTTTCTTT. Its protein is CASSATRVNTEAFF. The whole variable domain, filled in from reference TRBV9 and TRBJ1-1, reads DSGVTQTPKHLITATGQRVTLRCSPRSGDLSVYWYQQSLDQGLQFLIQYYNGEERAKGNILERFSAQQFPDLHSELNLSSLELGDSALYFCASSATRVNTEAFFGQGTRLTVV.

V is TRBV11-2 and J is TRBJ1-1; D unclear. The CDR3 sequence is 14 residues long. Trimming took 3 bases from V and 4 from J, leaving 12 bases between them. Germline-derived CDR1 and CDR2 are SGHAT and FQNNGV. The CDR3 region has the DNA TGTGCCAGCAGCTTTGAGGGATCGAGCACTGAAGCTTTCTTT. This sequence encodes CASSFEGSSTEAFF.

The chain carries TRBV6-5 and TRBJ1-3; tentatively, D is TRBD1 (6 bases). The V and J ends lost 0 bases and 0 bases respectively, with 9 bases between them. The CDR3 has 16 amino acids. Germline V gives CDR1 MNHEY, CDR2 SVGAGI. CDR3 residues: CASSYSRGPSGNTIYF. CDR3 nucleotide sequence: TGTGCCAGCAGTTACTCCAGGGGCCCCTCTGGAAACACCATATATTTT.

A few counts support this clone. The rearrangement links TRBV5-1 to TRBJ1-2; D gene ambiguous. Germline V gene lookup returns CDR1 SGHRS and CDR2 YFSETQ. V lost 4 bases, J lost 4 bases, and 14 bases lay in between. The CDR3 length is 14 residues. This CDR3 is CASSPPGESYGYTF. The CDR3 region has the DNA TGCGCCAGCAGCCCGCCGGGAGAGAGCTATGGCTACACCTTC.

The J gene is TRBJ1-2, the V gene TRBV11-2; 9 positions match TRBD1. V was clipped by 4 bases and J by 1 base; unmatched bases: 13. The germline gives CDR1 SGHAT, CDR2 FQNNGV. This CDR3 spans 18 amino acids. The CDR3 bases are TGTGCCAGCAGCTCGTACAGGGGGCTCAAAAAGGTTAACTATGGCTACACCTTC. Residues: CASSSYRGLKKVNYGYTF.